The text below deals with one T cell receptor beta chain. As yet, its antigen is unknown. This sample is drawn from a study of identical twins. Study-level findings and limits: A cross-sectional statistical analysis, not follow-up of the same donors, supported the conclusions.

All donors were healthy, and all were Caucasian. This CDR3 contains 21 residues. Losses at the gene ends were 0 bases for V and 0 bases for J; bases not matched to a gene: 9. MiXCR, applied by TCRdb to the 5' RACE reads, yields one record per CDR3 protein. There are approximately 690,000 distinct CDR3 sequences in the sample; roughly 6% occur only once, and about 1.8% lies in the top ten. The sample consisted of naive T cells sorted from blood. The gene calls are TRBV12-3 or TRBV12-4 and TRBJ2-6; the match to TRBD1 covers 12 bases. The TCR sequence derives from a man aged 18-30 years in good health. The CDR3 loop reads CASSLARDRGRENSGANVLTF. Here the CDR3 DNA reads TGTGCCAGCAGTTTAGCGCGGGACAGGGGGCGTGAGAACTCTGGGGCCAACGTCCTGACTTTC.